This T cell receptor (beta chain) was documented in a study of T cells in Graves' hyperthyroidism and ophthalmopathy. Germline V gene data show CDR1 as LNHNV and CDR2 as YYDKDF (reference sequence). V was shortened by 3 bases and J by 6 bases, with 18 bases between the two germline ends. The CDR3 loop spans 15 amino acids. For the diagnoses, clinical symptoms, serum thyroxine and TRAb, thyroid ultrasound and orbital computed tomography were used. RNA transcripts were the template for amplifying TCR beta CDR3 regions. The HTBI set primed first-round TCR CDR3 RT-PCR. TCRdb called the multiplex PCR reads again in MiXCR, with one record for every CDR3 protein. The sample carries some 24,000 distinct CDR3 sequences, 49% recorded once.

The V and J genes are TRBV15 and TRBJ2-7; the D call may be TRBD1 or TRBD2 (6 bases each). Source material: blood. The source of this sequence is a woman in her 40s with Graves' hyperthyroidism that later progressed to Graves' ophthalmopathy. In nucleotides, the CDR3 is TGTGCCACCAGCAGGGGAGGAACAGGGATGGGCGAGCAGTACTTC. Protein product: CATSRGGTGMGEQYF.